This TCR beta chain was identified during a study of identical twins. Study-wide points: Insertions ran lower in abundant cord blood beta clonotypes, though not in memory repertoires. Conclusions were based on cross-sectional statistical analysis, without following the same donors.

This clonotype was counted a few times. Its antigen is unidentified. The CDR3 is 14 amino acids. J gave up 5 bases and V 6 bases, and 5 bases lay outside the gene matches. Template switching supplied a universal primer site; unique molecular identifiers were carried on the cDNA. TCRdb passed the 5' RACE reads through MiXCR, listing each CDR3 protein once. The table lists about 490,000 distinct CDR3 sequences, around 15% of them singletons, with roughly 0.42% in the top ten. These data are also associated with another study on yellow fever vaccine responses in identical twins. That report adds: Convergence reportedly seemed to mark part of the twins' vaccine T cell response, with personalization marking the rest.

The source is a woman younger than 35 in good health. Sequenced input: CD4+ T cells sorted from blood. The chain couples TRBV12-3 or TRBV12-4 to TRBJ1-4; 8 nucleotides match TRBD1. In DNA, the CDR3 is TGTGCCAGCAGGCCGAACAGGGGGAATGAAAAACTGTTTTTT. The encoded protein is CASRPNRGNEKLFF.